This TCR beta chain derives from a study of shared clonotypes between healthy human individuals. Sequencing was performed with immunoSEQ multiplex PCR; in TCRdb, only in-frame clones are kept and a portion is missing. The sample includes some 580,000 clones, roughly 98% of them seen just once. Cells designated naive CD8 were CD45RO-negative and were positively selected for CCR7, with terminally differentiated effector memory CD45RA+ cells excluded. This clone appeared a single time. The source material was naive CD8+ T cells sorted from blood. The TCR sequence derives from a man younger than 45 in good health.

Written as DNA, the CDR3 is TGTGCCAGCTCACCAACCGGGACAGACAACGAGCAGTACTTC. Translation: CASSPTGTDNEQYF. The rearrangement links TRBV18 to TRBJ2-7, with TRBD1 matching 7 bases. Germline-derived CDR1 and CDR2 are KGHSH and LQKENI. The CDR3 has 14 residues. V gave up 2 bases and J gave up 5 bases; unmatched junction bases: 6.